This T cell receptor beta chain emerged from a study of blood T cells in healthy people across ages. A second roughly 6 to 11 cycle PCR used barcoded and J-beta primers. TCRdb recomputed calls from the 5' RACE reads with MiXCR, one row per CDR3 protein. Of 850,000 to 950,000 distinct CDR3 sequences in the sample, roughly 26% are singletons; the top ten hold 15% to 20%. Only a few counts were recorded for this clonotype. This may be a read error, as it is one base from a much larger clone. Germline trimming cut 3 bases from V and 4 bases from J; bases unmatched to any gene: 6. Germline lookup yields CDR1 SNHLY and CDR2 FYNNEI. This CDR3 is built from 15 residues.

The rearrangement links TRBV2 to TRBJ2-1, with 7 bases lining up with TRBD1. What was sequenced was blood. The source is a woman aged 80 or over in good health. The CDR3 spells CASSEWDRGYNEQFF. CDR3 in DNA: TGTGCCAGCAGTGAGTGGGACAGAGGGTACAATGAGCAGTTCTTC.